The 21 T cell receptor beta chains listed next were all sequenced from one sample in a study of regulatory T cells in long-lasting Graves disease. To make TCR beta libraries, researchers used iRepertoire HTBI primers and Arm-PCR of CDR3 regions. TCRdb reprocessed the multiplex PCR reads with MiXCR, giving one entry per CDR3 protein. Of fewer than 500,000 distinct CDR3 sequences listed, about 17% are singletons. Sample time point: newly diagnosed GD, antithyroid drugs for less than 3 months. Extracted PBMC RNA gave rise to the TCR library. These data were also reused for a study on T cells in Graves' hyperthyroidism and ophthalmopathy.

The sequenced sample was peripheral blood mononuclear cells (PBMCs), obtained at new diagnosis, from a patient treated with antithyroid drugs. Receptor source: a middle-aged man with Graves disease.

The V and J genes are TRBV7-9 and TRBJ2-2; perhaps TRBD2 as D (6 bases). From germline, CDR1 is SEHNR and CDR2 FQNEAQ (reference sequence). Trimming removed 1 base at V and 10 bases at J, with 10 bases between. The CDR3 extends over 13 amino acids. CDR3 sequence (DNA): TGTGCCAGCAGCTTAGAAGGCGGGGAGGAGCTGTTTTTT. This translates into CASSLEGGEELFF.

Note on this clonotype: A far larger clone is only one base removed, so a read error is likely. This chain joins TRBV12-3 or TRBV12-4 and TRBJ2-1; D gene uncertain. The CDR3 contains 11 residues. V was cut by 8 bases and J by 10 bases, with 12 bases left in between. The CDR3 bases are TGTGCCAGCGCTGGCAGCTACGAGCAGTTCTTC. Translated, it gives CASAGSYEQFF.

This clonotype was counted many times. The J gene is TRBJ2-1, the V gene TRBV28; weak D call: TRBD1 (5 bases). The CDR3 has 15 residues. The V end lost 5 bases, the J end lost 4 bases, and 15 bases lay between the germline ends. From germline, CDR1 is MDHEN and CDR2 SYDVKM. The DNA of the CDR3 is TGTGCCAGCAGTACCAACTGGGGCGGATACAATGAGCAGTTCTTC. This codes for CASSTNWGGYNEQFF.

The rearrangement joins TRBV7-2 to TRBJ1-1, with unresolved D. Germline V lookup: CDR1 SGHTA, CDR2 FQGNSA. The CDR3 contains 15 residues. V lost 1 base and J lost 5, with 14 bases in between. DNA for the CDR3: TGTGCCAGCAGCTTAGATCGGAACCGGGCGACTGAAGCTTTCTTT. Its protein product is CASSLDRNRATEAFF.

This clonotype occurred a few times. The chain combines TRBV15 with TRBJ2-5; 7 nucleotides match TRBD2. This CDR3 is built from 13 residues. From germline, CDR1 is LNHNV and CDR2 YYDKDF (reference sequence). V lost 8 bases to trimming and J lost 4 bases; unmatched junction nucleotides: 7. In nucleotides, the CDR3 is TGTGCCACCGAGCTAGCGGACGGAGAGACCCAGTACTTC. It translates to CATELADGETQYF.

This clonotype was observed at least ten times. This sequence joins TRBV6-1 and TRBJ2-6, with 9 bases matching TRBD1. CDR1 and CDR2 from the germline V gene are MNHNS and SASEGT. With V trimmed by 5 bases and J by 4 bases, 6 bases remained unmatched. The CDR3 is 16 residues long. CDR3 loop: CASSTIQGAGANVLTF. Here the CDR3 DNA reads TGTGCCAGCAGTACAATACAGGGGGCCGGGGCCAACGTCCTGACTTTC.

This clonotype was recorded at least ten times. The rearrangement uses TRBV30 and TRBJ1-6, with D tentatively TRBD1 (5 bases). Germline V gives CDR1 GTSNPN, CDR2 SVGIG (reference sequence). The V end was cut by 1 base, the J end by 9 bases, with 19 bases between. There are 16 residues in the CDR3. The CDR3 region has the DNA TGTGCCTGGAGTGCGGGTCACGGGGGGATAAGTTCACCCCTCCACTTT. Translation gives CAWSAGHGGISSPLHF.

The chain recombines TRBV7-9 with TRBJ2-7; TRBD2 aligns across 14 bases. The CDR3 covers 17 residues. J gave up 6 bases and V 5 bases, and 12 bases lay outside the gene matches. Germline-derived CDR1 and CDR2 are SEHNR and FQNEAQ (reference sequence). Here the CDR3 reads CASSLGKGLAGASEQYF. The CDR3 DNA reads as TGTGCCAGCAGCCTAGGAAAGGGACTAGCGGGAGCTTCCGAGCAGTACTTC. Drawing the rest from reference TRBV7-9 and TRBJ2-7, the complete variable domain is DTGVSQNPRHKITKRGQNVTFRCDPISEHNRLYWYRQTLGQGPEFLTYFQNEAQLEKSRLLSDRFSAERPKGSFSTLEIQRTEQGDSAMYLCASSLGKGLAGASEQYFGPGTRLTVT.

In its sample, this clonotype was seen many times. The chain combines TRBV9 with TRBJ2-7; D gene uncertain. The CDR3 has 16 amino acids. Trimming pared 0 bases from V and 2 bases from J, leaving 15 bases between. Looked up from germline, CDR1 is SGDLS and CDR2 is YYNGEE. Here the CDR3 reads CASSVEPKARPYEQYF. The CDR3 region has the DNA TGTGCCAGCAGCGTAGAGCCCAAAGCGCGCCCCTACGAGCAGTACTTC.

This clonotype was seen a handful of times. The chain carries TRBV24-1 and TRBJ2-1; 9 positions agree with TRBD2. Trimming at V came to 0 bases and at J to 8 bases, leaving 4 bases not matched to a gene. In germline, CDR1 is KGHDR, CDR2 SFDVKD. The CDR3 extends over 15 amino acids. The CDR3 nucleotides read TGTGCCACCAGTGATTTGCTGGTAGCGGGAGATGAGCAGTTCTTC. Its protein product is CATSDLLVAGDEQFF.

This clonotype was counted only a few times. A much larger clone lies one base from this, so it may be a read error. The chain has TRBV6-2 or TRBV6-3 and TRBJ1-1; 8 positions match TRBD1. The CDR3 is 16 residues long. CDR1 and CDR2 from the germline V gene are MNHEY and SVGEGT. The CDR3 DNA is TGTGCCAGCAGTTCCGGACAGGGAATCATGAACACTGGAGCTTTCTTT. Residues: CASSSGQGIMNTGAFF.

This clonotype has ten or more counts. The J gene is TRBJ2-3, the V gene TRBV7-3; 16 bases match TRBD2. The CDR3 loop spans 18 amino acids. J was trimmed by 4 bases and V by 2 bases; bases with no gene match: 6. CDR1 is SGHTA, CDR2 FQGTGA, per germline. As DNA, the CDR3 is TGTGCCAGCAGCTTAGAGGGACTAGCGGGAGGGTTGGCAGATACGCAGTATTTT. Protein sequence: CASSLEGLAGGLADTQYF.

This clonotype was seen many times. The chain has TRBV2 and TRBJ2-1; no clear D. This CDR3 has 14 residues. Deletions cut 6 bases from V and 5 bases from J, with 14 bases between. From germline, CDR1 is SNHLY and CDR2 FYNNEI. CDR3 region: CASRTLTPDNEQFF. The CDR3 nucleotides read TGTGCCAGCAGAACGTTGACTCCAGACAATGAGCAGTTCTTC.

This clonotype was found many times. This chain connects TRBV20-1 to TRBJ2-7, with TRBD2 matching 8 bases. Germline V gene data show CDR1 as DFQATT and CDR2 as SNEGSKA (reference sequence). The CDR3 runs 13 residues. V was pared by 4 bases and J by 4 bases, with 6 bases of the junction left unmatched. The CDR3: CSATGTRVYEQYF. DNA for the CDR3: TGCAGTGCTACCGGGACTAGGGTTTACGAGCAGTACTTC.

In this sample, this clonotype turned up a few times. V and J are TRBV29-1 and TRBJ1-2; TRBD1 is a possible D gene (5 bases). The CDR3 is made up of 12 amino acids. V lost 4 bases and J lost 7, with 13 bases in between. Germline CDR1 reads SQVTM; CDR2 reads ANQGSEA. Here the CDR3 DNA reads TGCAGCGTTGGGACCACTGGGGGTGGCTACACCTTC. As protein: CSVGTTGGGYTF.

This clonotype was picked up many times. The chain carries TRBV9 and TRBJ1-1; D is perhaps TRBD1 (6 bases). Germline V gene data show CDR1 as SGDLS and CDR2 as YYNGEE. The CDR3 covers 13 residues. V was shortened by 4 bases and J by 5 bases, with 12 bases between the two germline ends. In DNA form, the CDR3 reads TGTGCCAGCAGCATACAGGGAGGTACTGAAGCTTTCTTT. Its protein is CASSIQGGTEAFF. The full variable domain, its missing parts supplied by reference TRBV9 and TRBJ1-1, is DSGVTQTPKHLITATGQRVTLRCSPRSGDLSVYWYQQSLDQGLQFLIQYYNGEERAKGNILERFSAQQFPDLHSELNLSSLELGDSALYFCASSIQGGTEAFFGQGTRLTVV.

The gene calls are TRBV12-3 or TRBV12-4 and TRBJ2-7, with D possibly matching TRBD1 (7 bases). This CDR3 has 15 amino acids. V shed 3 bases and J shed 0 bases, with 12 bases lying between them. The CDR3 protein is CASSFQGGNSYEQYF. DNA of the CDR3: TGTGCCAGCAGTTTTCAGGGGGGCAACTCCTACGAGCAGTACTTC.

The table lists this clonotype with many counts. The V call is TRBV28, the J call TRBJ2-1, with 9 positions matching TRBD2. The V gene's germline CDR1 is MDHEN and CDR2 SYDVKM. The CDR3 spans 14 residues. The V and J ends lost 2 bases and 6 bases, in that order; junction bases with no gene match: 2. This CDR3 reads CASSLLAGINEQFF. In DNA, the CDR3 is TGTGCCAGCAGTTTACTAGCGGGAATCAATGAGCAGTTCTTC.

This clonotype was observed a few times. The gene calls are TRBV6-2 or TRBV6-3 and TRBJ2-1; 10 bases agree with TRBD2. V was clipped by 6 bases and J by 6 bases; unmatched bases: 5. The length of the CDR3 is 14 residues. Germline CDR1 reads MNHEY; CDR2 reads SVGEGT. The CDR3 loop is CASSGASGSNEQFF. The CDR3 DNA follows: TGTGCCAGCAGCGGGGCTAGCGGGAGCAATGAGCAGTTCTTC.

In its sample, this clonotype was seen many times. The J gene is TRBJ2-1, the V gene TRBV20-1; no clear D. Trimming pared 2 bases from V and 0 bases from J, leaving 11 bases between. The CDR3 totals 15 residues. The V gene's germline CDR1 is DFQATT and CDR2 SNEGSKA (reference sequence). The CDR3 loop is CSARSGSSSYNEQFF. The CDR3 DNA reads TGCAGTGCTAGATCTGGGTCCAGCTCCTACAATGAGCAGTTCTTC.

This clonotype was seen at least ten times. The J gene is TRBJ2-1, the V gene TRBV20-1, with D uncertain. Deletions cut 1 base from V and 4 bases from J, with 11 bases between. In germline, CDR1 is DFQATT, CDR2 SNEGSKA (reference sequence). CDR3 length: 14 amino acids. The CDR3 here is CSARGAEIYNEQFF. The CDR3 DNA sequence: TGCAGTGCTAGAGGGGCGGAGATTTACAATGAGCAGTTCTTC.